This TCR beta chain was profiled in a study of OX40 agonist ivuxolimab in advanced cancers. Across the study: Melanoma, hepatocellular carcinoma, head and neck or renal cell cancer occurred in dose-escalation patients. Participants averaged approximately 61 years of age (range roughly 23 to 90) and were about 85% male.

Clones were read by immunoSEQ multiplex PCR, and TCRdb kept only the in-frame ones, dropping some. The table lists more than 75,000 clones, around four fifths of them singletons, with 6.6% in the top ten. Comments on this clone: Its matching antigen is unknown.

Study-wide findings and caveats: Relative to CD4+ cells, CD8+ T cells on average had more expanded clones. What antigens the expanded peripheral T cells recognized was never established.

This specimen was CD4+ or CD8+ T cells sorted from blood, taken in a trial of the OX40 agonist ivuxolimab. The TCR comes from an adult with an advanced solid tumor such as melanoma, head and neck, liver or kidney cancer.

The CDR3: CASSRLGETQYF. In DNA form, the CDR3 reads TGTGCCAGCAGTAGGCTCGGTGAGACCCAGTACTTC. The chain joins TRBV27 to TRBJ2-5, with D unresolved. Germline V gene data show CDR1 as MNHEY and CDR2 as SMNVEV (reference sequence). The CDR3 contains 12 residues. V lost 5 bases and J lost 5, with 9 bases in between.